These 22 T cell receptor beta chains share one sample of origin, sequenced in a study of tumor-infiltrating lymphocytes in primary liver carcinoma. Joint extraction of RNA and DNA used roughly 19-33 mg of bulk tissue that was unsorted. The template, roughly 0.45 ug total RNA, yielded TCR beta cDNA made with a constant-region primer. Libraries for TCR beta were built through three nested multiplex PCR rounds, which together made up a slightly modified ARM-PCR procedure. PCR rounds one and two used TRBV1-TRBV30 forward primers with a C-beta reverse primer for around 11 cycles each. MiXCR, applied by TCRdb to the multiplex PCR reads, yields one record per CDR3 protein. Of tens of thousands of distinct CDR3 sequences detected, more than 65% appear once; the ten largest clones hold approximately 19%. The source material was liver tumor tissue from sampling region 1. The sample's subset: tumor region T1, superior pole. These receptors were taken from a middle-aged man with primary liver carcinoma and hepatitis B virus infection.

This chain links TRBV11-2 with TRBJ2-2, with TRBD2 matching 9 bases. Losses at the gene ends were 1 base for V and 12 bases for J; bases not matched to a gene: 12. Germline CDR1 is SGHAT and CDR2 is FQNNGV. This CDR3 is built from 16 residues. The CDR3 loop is CASSLVALAGSGKLFF. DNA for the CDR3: TGTGCCAGCAGCTTAGTGGCGCTAGCGGGATCTGGGAAGCTGTTTTTT.

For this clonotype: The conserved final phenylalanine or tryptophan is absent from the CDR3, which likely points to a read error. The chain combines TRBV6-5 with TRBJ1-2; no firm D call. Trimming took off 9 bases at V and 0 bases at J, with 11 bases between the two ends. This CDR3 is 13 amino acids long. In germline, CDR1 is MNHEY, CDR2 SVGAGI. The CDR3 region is CASSQTTNYGYTL. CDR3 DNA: TGTGCCAGTAGTCAGACAACTAACTATGGCTACACCTTG.

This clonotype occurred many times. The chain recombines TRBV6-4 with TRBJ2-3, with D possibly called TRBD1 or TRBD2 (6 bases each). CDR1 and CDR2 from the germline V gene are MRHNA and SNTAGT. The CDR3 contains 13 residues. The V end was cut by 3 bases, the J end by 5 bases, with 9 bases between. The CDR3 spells CASSDGGGDTQYF. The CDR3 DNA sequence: TGTGCCAGCAGTGATGGAGGGGGAGATACGCAGTATTTT.

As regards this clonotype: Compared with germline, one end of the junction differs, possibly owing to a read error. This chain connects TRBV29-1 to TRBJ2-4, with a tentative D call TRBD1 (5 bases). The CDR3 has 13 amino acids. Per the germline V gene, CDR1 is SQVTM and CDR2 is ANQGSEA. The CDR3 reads CSVAPQAKNIQCF. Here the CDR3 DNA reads TGCAGCGTTGCCCCACAGGCTAAAAACATTCAGTGCTTC. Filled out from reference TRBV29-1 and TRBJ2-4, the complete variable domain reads SAVISQKPSRDICQRGTSLTIQCQVDSQVTMMFWYRQQPGQSLTLIATANQGSEATYESGFVIDKFPISRPNLTFSTLTVSNMSPEDSSIYLCSVAPQAKNIQCFGAGTRLSVL.

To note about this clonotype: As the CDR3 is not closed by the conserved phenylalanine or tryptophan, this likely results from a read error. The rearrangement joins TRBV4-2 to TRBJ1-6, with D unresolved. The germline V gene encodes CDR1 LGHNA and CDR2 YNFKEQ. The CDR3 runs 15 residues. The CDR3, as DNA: TGTGCCAACAGCCATCATAGGGAGAATAATTCACCCCTCCACGTT. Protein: CANSHHRENNSPLHV.

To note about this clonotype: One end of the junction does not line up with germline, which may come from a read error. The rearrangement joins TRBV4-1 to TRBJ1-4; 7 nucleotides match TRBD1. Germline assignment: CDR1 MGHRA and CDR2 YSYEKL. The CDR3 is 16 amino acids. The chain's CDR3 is CVSNQGPGTEAQKLFF. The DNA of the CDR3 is TGCGTCAGCAACCAAGGGCCGGGGACAGAGGCACAAAAACTGTTTTTT.

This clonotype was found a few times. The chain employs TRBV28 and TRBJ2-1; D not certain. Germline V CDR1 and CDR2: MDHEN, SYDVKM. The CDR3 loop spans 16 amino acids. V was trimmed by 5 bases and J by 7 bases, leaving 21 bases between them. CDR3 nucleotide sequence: TGTGCCAGCAGTCCCCCCCGGACGAGTCGGTTAAATGAGCAGTTCTTC. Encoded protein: CASSPPRTSRLNEQFF.

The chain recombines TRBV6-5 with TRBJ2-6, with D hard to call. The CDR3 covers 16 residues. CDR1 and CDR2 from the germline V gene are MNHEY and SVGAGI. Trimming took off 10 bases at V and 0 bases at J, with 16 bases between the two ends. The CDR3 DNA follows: TGTGCCAACGGAACAGATCCTGACTCTGGGGCCAACGTCCTGACTTTC. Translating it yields CANGTDPDSGANVLTF.

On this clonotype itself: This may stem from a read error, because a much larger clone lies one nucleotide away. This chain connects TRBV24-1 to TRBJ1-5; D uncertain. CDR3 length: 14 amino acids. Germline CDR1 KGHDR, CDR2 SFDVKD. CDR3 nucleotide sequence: TGTACCACCAGTGAGGGCAGGTTTAATCAGCCCCAGCATTTT. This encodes CTTSEGRFNQPQHF.

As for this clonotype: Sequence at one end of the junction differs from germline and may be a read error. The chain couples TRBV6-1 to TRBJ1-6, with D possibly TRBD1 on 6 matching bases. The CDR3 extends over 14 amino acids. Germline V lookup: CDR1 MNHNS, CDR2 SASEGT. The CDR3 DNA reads TGTGCCAGCAGTAAACAGGGTCGGTATTCATCCCTCCACTTT. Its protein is CASSKQGRYSSLHF.

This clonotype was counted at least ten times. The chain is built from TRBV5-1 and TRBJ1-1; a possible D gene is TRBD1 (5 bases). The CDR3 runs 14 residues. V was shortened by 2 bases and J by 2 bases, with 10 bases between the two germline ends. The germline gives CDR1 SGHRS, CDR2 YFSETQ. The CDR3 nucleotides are TGCGCCAGCAGCTTCCCGGGACCAAACACTGAAGCTTTCTTT. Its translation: CASSFPGPNTEAFF.

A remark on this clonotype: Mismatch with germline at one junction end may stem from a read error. CDR3 region: CASTGDPGVHTRYF. In DNA form, the CDR3 reads TGTGCCAGTACCGGAGACCCGGGAGTCCATACGCGGTATTTT. This rearrangement joins TRBV6-6 to TRBJ2-3; TRBD2 might be the D (6 bases). Germline values: CDR1 MNHNY, CDR2 SVGAGI (reference sequence). The CDR3 is 14 residues long.

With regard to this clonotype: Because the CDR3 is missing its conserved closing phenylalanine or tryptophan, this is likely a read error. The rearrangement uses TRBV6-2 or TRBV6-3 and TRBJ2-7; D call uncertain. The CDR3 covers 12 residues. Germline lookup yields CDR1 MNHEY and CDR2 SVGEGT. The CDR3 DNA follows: TGTCCCGGCGGCTACAATCCGTACGAGCAGTACTCC. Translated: CPGGYNPYEQYS.

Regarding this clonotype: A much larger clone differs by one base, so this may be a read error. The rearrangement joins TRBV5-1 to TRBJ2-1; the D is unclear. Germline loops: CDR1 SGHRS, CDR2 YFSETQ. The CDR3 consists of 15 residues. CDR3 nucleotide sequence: TGCGCCAGCGGCTTGGGTAGAGGCGGTAACAATGAGCAGTTCTTC. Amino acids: CASGLGRGGNNEQFF.

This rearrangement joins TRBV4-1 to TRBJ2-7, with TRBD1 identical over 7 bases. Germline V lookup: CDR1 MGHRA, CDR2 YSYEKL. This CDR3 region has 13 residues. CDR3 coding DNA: TGCATCAGCAGCCAAGGGGGCCACTACGAGCAGTACTTC. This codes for CISSQGGHYEQYF.

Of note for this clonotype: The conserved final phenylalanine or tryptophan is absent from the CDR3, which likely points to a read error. The CDR3 loop reads CASSVIAGSYNEQFY. In nucleotides, the CDR3 is TGTGCCAGCAGTGTCATAGCGGGTTCCTACAATGAGCAGTTCTAC. The chain has TRBV6-4 and TRBJ2-1; TRBD2 matches at 7 bases. This CDR3 comprises 15 residues. J lost 1 base, V lost 4 bases, and 4 bases had no gene match. Germline CDR1 MRHNA, CDR2 SNTAGT.

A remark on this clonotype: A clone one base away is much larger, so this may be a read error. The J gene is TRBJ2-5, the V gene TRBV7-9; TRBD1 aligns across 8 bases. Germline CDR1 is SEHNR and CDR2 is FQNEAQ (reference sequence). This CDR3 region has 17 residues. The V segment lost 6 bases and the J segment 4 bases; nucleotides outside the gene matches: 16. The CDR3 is CASSLTDSQGVGETQYF. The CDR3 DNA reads TGTGCCAGCAGTTTAACCGATTCACAGGGGGTGGGAGAGACCCAGTACTTC. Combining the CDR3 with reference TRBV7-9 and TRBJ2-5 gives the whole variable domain DTGVSQNPRHKITKRGQNVTFRCDPISEHNRLYWYRQTLGQGPEFLTYFQNEAQLEKSRLLSDRFSAERPKGSFSTLEIQRTEQGDSAMYLCASSLTDSQGVGETQYFGPGTRLLVL.

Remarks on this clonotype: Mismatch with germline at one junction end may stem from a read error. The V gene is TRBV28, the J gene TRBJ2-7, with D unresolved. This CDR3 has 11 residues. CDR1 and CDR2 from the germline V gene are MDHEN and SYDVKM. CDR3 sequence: CASADWDEQNF. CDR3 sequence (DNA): TGTGCCAGCGCCGACTGGGATGAGCAGAACTTC.

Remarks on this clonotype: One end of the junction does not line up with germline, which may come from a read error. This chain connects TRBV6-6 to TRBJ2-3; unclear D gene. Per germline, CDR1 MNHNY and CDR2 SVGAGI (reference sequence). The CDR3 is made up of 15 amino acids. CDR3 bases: TGTGCCGGCAGCCCCGGGCATTCGGGCACTGATACACAGTATTTT. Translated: CAGSPGHSGTDTQYF.

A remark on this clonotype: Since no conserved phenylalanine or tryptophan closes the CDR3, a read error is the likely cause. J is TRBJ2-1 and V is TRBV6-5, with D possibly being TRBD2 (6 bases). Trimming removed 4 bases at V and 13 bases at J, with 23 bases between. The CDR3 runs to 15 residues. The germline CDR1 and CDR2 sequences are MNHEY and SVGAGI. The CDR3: CASSSQTSMLGEQFL. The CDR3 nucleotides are TGTGCCAGCAGTTCACAGACTAGTATGTTGGGAGAACAGTTCTTA.

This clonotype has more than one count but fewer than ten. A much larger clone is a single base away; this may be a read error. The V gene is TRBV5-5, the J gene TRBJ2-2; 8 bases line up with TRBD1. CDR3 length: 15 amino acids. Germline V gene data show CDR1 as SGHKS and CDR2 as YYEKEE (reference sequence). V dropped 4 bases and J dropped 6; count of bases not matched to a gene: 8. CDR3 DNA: TGTGCCAGCAGCCCCCCAGGGGGCGACGCCGGGGAGCTGTTTTTT. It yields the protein CASSPPGGDAGELFF. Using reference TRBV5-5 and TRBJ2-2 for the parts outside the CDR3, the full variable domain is DAGVTQSPTHLIKTRGQQVTLRCSPISGHKSVSWYQQVLGQGPQFIFQYYEKEERGRGNFPDRFSARQFPNYSSELNVNALLLGDSALYLCASSPPGGDAGELFFGEGSRLTVL.

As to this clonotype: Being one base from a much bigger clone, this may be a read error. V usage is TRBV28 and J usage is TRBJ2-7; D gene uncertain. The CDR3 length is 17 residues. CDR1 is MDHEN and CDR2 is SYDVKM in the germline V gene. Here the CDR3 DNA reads TGTACCAGCAGTAACCCCCCGGGTATGAATAGCCGCTACGAGCAGTACTTC. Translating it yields CTSSNPPGMNSRYEQYF.